This TCR beta chain was identified during a study of cytomegalovirus exposure and HLA in healthy donors. Whole-study findings and limits: According to reports, the classifier identified cytomegalovirus status with high specificity and sensitivity.

Germline V gives CDR1 SEHNR, CDR2 FQNEAQ (reference sequence). The CDR3 runs to 16 residues. As for this clone: Its antigen is unknown. At one end the junction does not follow the germline gene, possibly because of a read error.

PCR amplification relied on 60 Vbeta primers (plus 13 Jbeta primers). In the original workflow: There were 80 million or so unique TCR beta chains by a later count, and about 11 million of them were shared. Some clones are missing from TCRdb's copy, which holds only in-frame ones; the method was immunoSEQ multiplex PCR. For V, J and clone size, that table is used; D and trimming come from the DNA. The sample has about 190,000 clones, 60% to 85% seen once; the top ten hold 1.6%. This TCR derives from a young woman in good health and CMV-seronegative. The sample consisted of PBMCs. The chain links TRBV7-9 to TRBJ1-1, with 8 bases identical to TRBD1. The CDR3 loop reads CSSSPFLGQGAAEAFF. The CDR3 nucleotides read TGTTCCAGCAGCCCTTTTTTAGGGCAGGGGGCCGCTGAAGCTTTCTTT.